A selection of T cell receptor beta chains follows, all from one sample in a study of shared clonotypes between healthy human individuals. Sequencing used immunoSEQ multiplex PCR; TCRdb keeps in-frame clones, though not all of them. Of 2 million to 2.5 million clones listed, approximately 95% are singletons. The sample was naive CD8+ T cells sorted from blood. Every receptor here comes from a man between 18 and 35 years old in good health. Each CDR3 is given with its conserved first and last residue. The order of the fields is CDR3 protein, V gene.

CDR3 protein: CASSIGPAAEKLFF
V gene: TRBV19

CDR3 protein: CASSYSGGGLTGELFF
V gene: TRBV6-5

CDR3 protein: CASTHQGHPYNEQFF
V gene: TRBV7-9

CDR3 protein: CASSLEISGANVLTF
V gene: TRBV11-2

CDR3 protein: CASSAGGALETQYF
V gene: TRBV9

CDR3 protein: CASSYFGGNDGYTF
V gene: TRBV6-5

CDR3 protein: CASSTSRVVLAKNIQYF
V gene: TRBV2

CDR3 protein: CASSVERGPIRGTEAFF
V gene: TRBV9

CDR3 protein: CASRASVAYEQYF
V gene: TRBV11-2

CDR3 protein: CASSRREGGTDTQYF
V gene: TRBV9

CDR3 protein: CASSPQGAGNQPQHF
V gene: TRBV7-9

CDR3 protein: CSVETALYGYTF
V gene: TRBV29-1

CDR3 protein: CASSTRTGQETQYF
V gene: TRBV6-5

CDR3 protein: CASSTPGQGTYNEQFF
V gene: TRBV9

CDR3 protein: CASRSGGVYNEQFF
V gene: TRBV27

CDR3 protein: CASSVGKGTGTTDTQYF
V gene: TRBV9